Presented here are 14 T cell receptor beta chains from one specimen sequenced in a study of T cell clones after liver transplantation. Here immunoSEQ multiplex PCR was the method, and the copy in TCRdb shows in-frame clones only, minus some. The sample contains some 20,000 clones, more than 65% of which appear only once. Material: CD8+ T cells from blood, obtained around 4.5 years after liver transplant. These TCRs come from a human patient who received a liver transplant. Some T cells may be the graft donor's.

This clone qualifies as medium-sized. This rearrangement joins TRBV6-5 to TRBJ1-2; 7 bases are a match to TRBD1. After removal of 0 bases from V and 8 bases from J, the junction contained 6 bases not matched to a gene. CDR3 size: 14 residues. The germline V gene has CDR1 MNHEY and CDR2 SVGAGI. CDR3 sequence: CASSYSKQGNGYTF. The CDR3 DNA sequence: TGTGCCAGCAGTTACTCGAAACAGGGGAACGGCTACACCTTC.

The chain recombines TRBV10-3 with TRBJ1-1; D is ambiguous. CDR1 and CDR2 from the germline V gene are ENHRY and SYGVKD. The CDR3 length is 13 residues. With 2 bases removed from V and 5 bases from J, the gap between germline ends came to 9 bases. The DNA of the CDR3 is TGTGCCATCAGTGAGGGGGTCGGAACTGAAGCTTTCTTT. Translated: CAISEGVGTEAFF.

The gene calls are TRBV5-6 and TRBJ2-7; 7 nucleotides line up with TRBD2. The V and J ends lost 0 bases and 4 bases, in that order; junction bases with no gene match: 1. The CDR3 has 13 residues. CDR1 is SGHDT and CDR2 is YYEEEE in the germline V gene. CDR3 sequence: CASSLGGGYEQYF. The CDR3 nucleotides are TGTGCCAGCAGCTTGGGCGGGGGATACGAGCAGTACTTC.

This clone was seen only once. V usage is TRBV19 and J usage is TRBJ2-7, with D unclear. Germline V CDR1 and CDR2: LNHDA, SQIVND (reference sequence). V lost 0 bases and J lost 3, with 12 bases in between. The length of the CDR3 is 15 residues. For the CDR3, the DNA is TGTGCCAGTAGTATAGAATATAGCTGGTTCTACGAGCAGTACTTC. Residues: CASSIEYSWFYEQYF.

V usage is TRBV29-1 and J usage is TRBJ1-1; the D gene is possibly TRBD1 (6 bases). The germline V gene encodes CDR1 SQVTM and CDR2 ANQGSEA. There are 13 residues in the CDR3. The V and J ends lost 7 bases and 4 bases respectively, with 16 bases between them. The CDR3 spells CSAITGFGTEAFF. CDR3 coding DNA: TGCAGCGCCATCACAGGGTTTGGCACTGAAGCTTTCTTT.

Worth noting for this clone: The sample holds other DNA sequences that translate to the same CDR3. In nucleotides, the CDR3 is TGTGCTGGGGGGCCGGGGGGGGAGCAGTTCTTC. This translates into CAGGPGGEQFF. The chain links TRBV30 to TRBJ2-1; 8 positions agree with TRBD2. The V gene's germline CDR1 is GTSNPN and CDR2 SVGIG (reference sequence). The CDR3 covers 11 residues. Variable domain in full (rest from reference TRBV30 and TRBJ2-1): SQTIHQWPATLVQPVGSPLSLECTVEGTSNPNLYWYRQAAGRGLQLLFYSVGIGQISSEVPQNLSASRPQDRQFILSSKKLLLSDSGFYLCAGGPGGEQFFGPGTRLTVL.

The CDR3 spells CASSQEVSSSYNEQFF. Here the CDR3 DNA reads TGCGCCAGCAGCCAAGAAGTGTCGAGCTCCTACAATGAGCAGTTCTTC. The gene calls are TRBV4-1 and TRBJ2-1, with no clear D. This CDR3 contains 16 residues. V was pared by 0 bases and J by 0 bases, with 9 bases between. From germline, CDR1 is MGHRA and CDR2 YSYEKL.

The genes are TRBV5-5 and TRBJ1-3, with no clear D. Germline CDR1 and CDR2: SGHKS and YYEKEE (reference sequence). Trimming pared 0 bases from V and 1 base from J, leaving 5 bases between. The length of the CDR3 is 14 residues. This chain's CDR3 is CASSLGRSGNTIYF. For the CDR3, the DNA is TGTGCCAGCAGCTTGGGACGATCTGGAAACACCATATATTTT. The full variable domain, completed using reference TRBV5-5 and TRBJ1-3, is DAGVTQSPTHLIKTRGQQVTLRCSPISGHKSVSWYQQVLGQGPQFIFQYYEKEERGRGNFPDRFSARQFPNYSSELNVNALLLGDSALYLCASSLGRSGNTIYFGEGSWLTVV.

The rearrangement uses TRBV4-1 and TRBJ2-1; D is unresolved. The length of the CDR3 is 13 residues. Looked up from germline, CDR1 is MGHRA and CDR2 is YSYEKL. V was pared by 1 base and J by 6 bases, with 7 bases between. The CDR3: CASSQGALNEQFF. CDR3 bases: TGCGCCAGCAGCCAAGGGGCACTCAATGAGCAGTTCTTC.

This clone was picked up one time. V and J are TRBV13 and TRBJ2-2, with 11 nucleotides matching TRBD1. The CDR3 runs 15 residues. Germline trimming cut 5 bases from V and 7 bases from J; bases unmatched to any gene: 6. Per the germline V gene, CDR1 is PRHDT and CDR2 is FYEKMQ (reference sequence). Here the CDR3 DNA reads TGTGCCAGCAGCCCAGGACAGGGGGCTAACGGGGAGCTGTTTTTT. Translation: CASSPGQGANGELFF.

J is TRBJ1-1 and V is TRBV27; no clear D. The CDR3 is made up of 16 amino acids. From germline, CDR1 is MNHEY and CDR2 SMNVEV (reference sequence). V lost 3 bases and J 3 bases, leaving 17 bases between the germline ends. The CDR3 protein is CASSFQTTTRDTEAFF. DNA of the CDR3: TGTGCCAGCAGTTTTCAGACGACAACGAGGGACACTGAAGCTTTCTTT.

This clone was detected only a few times. This chain connects TRBV6-6 to TRBJ1-2; no firm D call. V gave up 3 bases and J gave up 3 bases, with 5 bases separating them. From germline, CDR1 is MNHNY and CDR2 SVGAGI (reference sequence). This CDR3 spans 12 amino acids. CDR3: CASSYSDYGYTF. In DNA, the CDR3 is TGTGCCAGCAGTTATAGTGACTATGGCTACACCTTC.

The rearrangement joins TRBV11-2 to TRBJ2-5, with 7 bases that match TRBD1. Trimming removed 4 bases from V and 2 bases from J; junction bases left unmatched: 7. This CDR3 is built from 15 residues. Germline V lookup: CDR1 SGHAT, CDR2 FQNNGV. This chain's CDR3 is CASSSIRGPQETQYF. For the CDR3, the DNA is TGTGCCAGCAGCTCAATTAGGGGGCCTCAAGAGACCCAGTACTTC.

This chain uses TRBV18 with TRBJ2-3; tentatively, D is TRBD2 (8 bases). The CDR3 has 15 amino acids. Trimming pared 3 bases from V and 5 bases from J, leaving 15 bases between. Per the germline V gene, CDR1 is KGHSH and CDR2 is LQKENI. CDR3 nucleotide sequence: TGTGCCAGCTCACCCGGGGGGGACAGCCGAGATACGCAGTATTTT. Amino acid sequence: CASSPGGDSRDTQYF.